The rows below give T cell receptor beta chains drawn from one sample of a study of cytomegalovirus exposure and HLA in healthy donors. Produced via immunoSEQ multiplex PCR; TCRdb's table is partial and in-frame only. The sample lists some 170,000 clones, 70% to 80% occurring once. Specimen: PBMCs. The receptors were gathered from a woman between 40 and 55 years old in good health and CMV-seronegative. The CDR3 runs from the conserved cysteine through the conserved F or W. D genes are given only for firm matches. Part of the rows lack a size; the others show once, few, many or a class for expanded clones.

J: TRBJ2-7; D: TRBD2; length: 16; V: TRBV28; size: NA; CDR3: CASSLTTSGSSNEQYF; DNA: TGTGCCAGCAGTTTAACTACTAGCGGGAGCTCCAACGAGCAGTACTTC
J: TRBJ2-5; D: TRBD2; length: 18; V: TRBV18; size: NA; CDR3: CASSPTSGSGRGGRTQYF; DNA: TGTGCCAGCTCACCAACGTCGGGTAGCGGGAGAGGGGGAAGGACCCAGTACTTC
J: TRBJ1-2; D: NA; length: 15; V: TRBV5-1; size: NA; CDR3: CASSTANIAGGENTF; DNA: TGCGCCAGCAGCACCGCTAACATTGCAGGAGGGGAAAATACCTTC
J: TRBJ2-3; D: NA; length: 15; V: TRBV21-1; size: NA; CDR3: CASRLGEGEEDTQYF; DNA: TGTGCCAGCAGATTAGGGGAGGGGGAAGAAGATACGCAGTATTTT
J: TRBJ1-1; D: NA; length: 16; V: TRBV6-5; size: NA; CDR3: CASSYSVLGPMPEAFF; DNA: TGTGCCAGCAGTTACTCGGTTCTTGGGCCCATGCCTGAAGCTTTCTTT
J: TRBJ1-5; D: NA; length: 15; V: TRBV5-1; size: once; CDR3: CASSLTGVGDQPQHF; DNA: TGCGCCAGCAGCTTGACGGGAGTTGGGGATCAGCCCCAGCATTTT
J: TRBJ2-2; D: TRBD1; length: 13; V: TRBV2; size: NA; CDR3: CASSPDRPGELFF; DNA: TGTGCCAGCAGTCCGGACAGGCCCGGGGAGCTGTTTTTT
J: TRBJ1-5; D: NA; length: 14; V: TRBV28; size: NA; CDR3: CASSLLSAGQPQHF; DNA: TGTGCCAGCAGTTTACTCAGTGCAGGTCAGCCCCAGCATTTT
J: TRBJ2-3; D: TRBD1; length: 15; V: TRBV11-2; size: NA; CDR3: CASRIPGTGADTQYF; DNA: TGTGCCAGCAGAATCCCCGGGACAGGGGCAGATACGCAGTATTTT
J: TRBJ1-2; D: TRBD1; length: 13; V: TRBV2; size: NA; CDR3: CASRGQADYGYTF; DNA: TGTGCCAGCAGGGGACAGGCAGACTATGGCTACACCTTC
J: TRBJ2-1; D: TRBD2; length: 12; V: TRBV29-1; size: NA; CDR3: CSVDFPGLVMFF; DNA: TGCAGCGTCGACTTTCCGGGACTAGTAATGTTCTTC
J: TRBJ2-6; D: TRBD1; length: 17; V: TRBV19; size: NA; CDR3: CASSRDRAVAGANVLTF; DNA: TGTGCCAGTAGTAGAGACAGGGCGGTGGCTGGGGCCAACGTCCTGACTTTC
J: TRBJ1-2; D: NA; length: 13; V: TRBV6-6; size: NA; CDR3: CASSDPGLYGYTF; DNA: TGTGCCAGCAGTGACCCAGGTCTATATGGCTACACCTTC
J: TRBJ2-4; D: TRBD2; length: 18; V: TRBV7-9; size: NA; CDR3: CASSLGGNGRTAKNIQYF; DNA: TGTGCCAGCAGCTTAGGGGGGAACGGGAGGACAGCCAAAAACATTCAGTACTTC
J: TRBJ1-4; D: NA; length: 16; V: TRBV7-9; size: NA; CDR3: CASSSDSGAPVIELFF; DNA: TGTGCCAGCAGCTCGGACAGCGGTGCACCAGTGATTGAACTGTTTTTT
J: TRBJ2-7; D: TRBD2; length: 15; V: TRBV6-6; size: NA; CDR3: CASDPALAGVYEQYF; DNA: TGTGCCAGCGACCCAGCTTTAGCGGGCGTCTACGAGCAGTACTTC
J: TRBJ2-1; D: TRBD1; length: 14; V: TRBV6-1; size: NA; CDR3: CASSGDRAVGEQFF; DNA: TGTGCCAGCAGTGGGGACAGGGCGGTGGGTGAGCAGTTCTTC
J: TRBJ2-4; D: TRBD1; length: 15; V: TRBV5-6; size: NA; CDR3: CASSRDRVAKNIQYF; DNA: TGTGCCAGCAGCCGGGACAGGGTGGCCAAAAACATTCAGTACTTC
J: TRBJ2-7; D: NA; length: 16; V: TRBV25-1; size: NA; CDR3: CASSGGRGGPSYEQYF; DNA: TGTGCCAGCAGTGGGGGGAGGGGGGGACCGTCCTACGAGCAGTACTTC
J: TRBJ2-1; D: NA; length: 13; V: TRBV6-1; size: few; CDR3: CASRGTSTHEQFF; DNA: TGTGCCAGCAGAGGTACTAGCACCCATGAGCAGTTCTTC
J: TRBJ1-2; D: NA; length: 12; V: TRBV29-1; size: NA; CDR3: CSVSGRDYGYTF; DNA: TGCAGCGTGTCGGGGAGGGACTATGGCTACACCTTC
J: TRBJ1-1; D: NA; length: 13; V: TRBV5-1; size: NA; CDR3: CASSLAVEAEAFF; DNA: TGCGCCAGCAGCTTGGCTGTAGAGGCTGAAGCTTTCTTT
J: TRBJ1-5; D: TRBD1; length: 16; V: TRBV2; size: NA; CDR3: CASSRETGIPNQPQHF; DNA: TGTGCCAGCAGTCGAGAGACAGGGATTCCTAATCAGCCCCAGCATTTT
J: TRBJ2-5; D: NA; length: 13; V: TRBV5-6; size: NA; CDR3: CASSLQDSETQYF; DNA: TGTGCCAGCAGCTTGCAGGACAGCGAGACCCAGTACTTC
J: TRBJ2-3; D: TRBD2; length: 16; V: TRBV5-4; size: once; CDR3: CASSLAGGARTDTQYF; DNA: TGTGCCAGCAGCTTGGCCGGGGGGGCGCGCACAGATACGCAGTATTTT
J: TRBJ2-2; D: TRBD2; length: 17; V: TRBV9; size: NA; CDR3: CASSPGLAGVNTGELFF; DNA: TGTGCCAGCAGCCCGGGACTAGCGGGAGTAAACACCGGGGAGCTGTTTTTT
J: TRBJ2-7; D: TRBD1; length: 14; V: TRBV5-1; size: once; CDR3: CASSSGTGVREQYF; DNA: TGCGCCAGCAGCTCAGGGACAGGGGTAAGGGAGCAGTACTTC
J: TRBJ2-7; D: NA; length: 13; V: TRBV27; size: once; CDR3: CASRRTVSYEQYF; DNA: TGTGCCAGCAGGAGGACTGTTTCCTACGAGCAGTACTTC
J: TRBJ2-1; D: NA; length: 12; V: TRBV5-1; size: NA; CDR3: CASSSSSQEQFF; DNA: TGCGCCAGCAGCTCCAGTTCTCAAGAGCAGTTCTTC
J: TRBJ1-2; D: TRBD1; length: 17; V: TRBV7-8; size: NA; CDR3: CASSLGQGVPSNYGYTF; DNA: TGTGCCAGCAGCTTGGGACAGGGGGTCCCCAGTAACTATGGCTACACCTTC
J: TRBJ2-1; D: NA; length: 14; V: TRBV11-2; size: NA; CDR3: CASSPPPGFDEQFF; DNA: TGTGCCAGCAGCCCTCCTCCGGGGTTCGATGAGCAGTTCTTC
J: TRBJ2-2; D: NA; length: 15; V: TRBV25-1; size: NA; CDR3: CASSVPTGNTGELFF; DNA: TGTGCCAGCAGTGTACCAACAGGGAACACCGGGGAGCTGTTTTTT
J: TRBJ2-1; D: NA; length: 15; V: TRBV30; size: NA; CDR3: CASATFSRGHNEQFF; DNA: TGTGCCTCGGCGACCTTTTCCCGTGGGCACAATGAGCAGTTCTTC
J: TRBJ1-1; D: NA; length: 11; V: TRBV11-2; size: NA; CDR3: CASSSQIEAFF; DNA: TGTGCCAGCAGCTCACAGATTGAAGCTTTCTTT
J: TRBJ2-7; D: TRBD2; length: 15; V: TRBV11-3; size: few; CDR3: CASSLGGGQVYEQYF; DNA: TGTGCCAGCAGCTTAGGCGGGGGGCAGGTCTACGAGCAGTACTTC
J: TRBJ2-2; D: NA; length: 12; V: TRBV29-1; size: NA; CDR3: CSVDRGDGELFF; DNA: TGCAGCGTTGACAGGGGCGACGGGGAGCTGTTTTTT
J: TRBJ1-4; D: NA; length: 16; V: TRBV7-9; size: NA; CDR3: CASSVRSPGRGEKLFF; DNA: TGTGCCAGCAGCGTGCGCTCGCCAGGGCGCGGTGAAAAACTGTTTTTT
J: TRBJ2-3; D: TRBD2; length: 15; V: TRBV5-1; size: NA; CDR3: CASKGASGSSDTQYF; DNA: TGCGCCAGCAAAGGGGCTAGCGGGAGTTCAGATACGCAGTATTTT
J: TRBJ1-5; D: NA; length: 15; V: TRBV5-1; size: NA; CDR3: CASSLDDRGDQPQHF; DNA: TGCGCCAGCAGCTTGGACGACCGCGGCGATCAGCCCCAGCATTTT
J: TRBJ2-3; D: TRBD2; length: 14; V: TRBV2; size: NA; CDR3: CASRIGLEADTQYF; DNA: TGTGCCAGCAGGATCGGACTAGAGGCAGATACGCAGTATTTT
J: TRBJ1-2; D: NA; length: 15; V: TRBV7-9; size: NA; CDR3: CASSLVPLGGYGYTF; DNA: TGTGCCAGCAGCTTAGTTCCCTTGGGGGGCTATGGCTACACCTTC
J: TRBJ2-2; D: NA; length: 14; V: TRBV5-1; size: once; CDR3: CASRQQGTNGELFF; DNA: TGCGCCAGCCGGCAGCAGGGGACGAACGGGGAGCTGTTTTTT
J: TRBJ2-7; D: NA; length: 16; V: TRBV11-2; size: NA; CDR3: CASSFGAGTPSYEQYF; DNA: TGTGCCAGCAGCTTCGGTGCCGGGACACCCTCCTACGAGCAGTACTTC
J: TRBJ2-3; D: TRBD1; length: 15; V: TRBV9; size: NA; CDR3: CASSTRQGSTDTQYF; DNA: TGTGCCAGCAGCACTCGACAGGGTAGCACAGATACGCAGTATTTT
J: TRBJ2-2; D: NA; length: 14; V: TRBV27; size: NA; CDR3: CASSLRRDHGELFF; DNA: TGTGCCAGCAGTTTGAGGCGGGACCACGGGGAGCTGTTTTTT
J: TRBJ1-5; D: TRBD1; length: 14; V: TRBV6-1; size: NA; CDR3: CASSATGNDQPQHF; DNA: TGTGCCAGCAGTGCGACAGGGAATGATCAGCCCCAGCATTTT
J: TRBJ2-1; D: NA; length: 15; V: TRBV10-3; size: NA; CDR3: CAISEESGRYNEQFF; DNA: TGTGCCATCAGTGAAGAGAGCGGCCGCTACAATGAGCAGTTCTTC
J: TRBJ1-1; D: NA; length: 13; V: TRBV27; size: NA; CDR3: CASSLTGNTEAFF; DNA: TGTGCCAGCAGTCTTACAGGGAACACTGAAGCTTTCTTT
J: TRBJ1-2; D: NA; length: 13; V: TRBV27; size: NA; CDR3: CASSSGLGYGYTF; DNA: TGTGCCAGCAGCTCCGGACTGGGCTATGGCTACACCTTC
J: TRBJ1-2; D: TRBD1; length: 14; V: TRBV27; size: NA; CDR3: CASSPARDRVRYTF; DNA: TGTGCCAGCAGTCCCGCCCGGGACAGGGTGCGCTACACCTTC
J: TRBJ2-7; D: TRBD2; length: 15; V: TRBV4-2; size: NA; CDR3: CASGQVDSGKDEQYF; DNA: TGTGCCAGCGGCCAAGTCGATAGCGGGAAGGACGAGCAGTACTTC
J: TRBJ2-1; D: NA; length: 12; V: TRBV27; size: NA; CDR3: CASRGLPNEQFF; DNA: TGTGCCAGCAGAGGACTCCCTAATGAGCAGTTCTTC
J: TRBJ2-3; D: NA; length: 14; V: TRBV10-3; size: NA; CDR3: CAISGDKDQVAQYF; DNA: TGTGCCATCAGTGGGGACAAGGATCAGGTTGCGCAGTATTTT
J: TRBJ2-7; D: NA; length: 14; V: TRBV7-9; size: NA; CDR3: CASSPPTETYEQYF; DNA: TGTGCCAGCAGCCCTCCGACAGAAACCTACGAGCAGTACTTC
J: TRBJ2-2; D: NA; length: 15; V: TRBV28; size: NA; CDR3: CASRGQLWNTGELFF; DNA: TGTGCCAGCAGAGGACAGTTATGGAACACCGGGGAGCTGTTTTTT
J: TRBJ2-7; D: NA; length: 13; V: TRBV29-1; size: NA; CDR3: CSVDWAPLDEQYF; DNA: TGCAGCGTTGATTGGGCCCCGTTGGACGAGCAGTACTTC